This T cell receptor beta chain was identified during a study of radiotherapy plus CTLA-4 blockade in lung cancer (dated by TCRdb to the late 2010s). Context from the whole study: Objective responses were observed in approximately 18% of enrolled patients, and disease control was achieved in 31%. On the study overall, not on this receptor specifically: After treatment with radiotherapy and ipilimumab, TCR clones that originated in tumors expanded in peripheral blood. Early dynamic changes in blood T cell clones, together with increased serum interferon-beta after radiation, were reported as the strongest predictors of response.

Libraries were made using the immunoSEQ multiplex PCR assay. Sourced from immuneACCESS, this table was stored by TCRdb with only in-frame sequences that have V and J called. A share of the clones is absent; for the studies checked, an unresolved V gene accounts for under half, and the remainder has no known explanation. Across this sample there are 65,000 to 90,000 clones, with around 86% seen only once. The ten largest clones represent 35% to 45% of the sample. The study evaluated CTLA-4 blockade (ipilimumab) given together with focal radiation therapy in patients who had chemo-refractory metastatic non-small-cell lung cancer. In the case of this clone: Its antigen is currently not known. The sample holds no much larger clone one base away, and base qualities are not on file.

The germline V gene gives CDR1 as SGHTA and CDR2 as FQGTGA. The CDR3 sequence holds 15 residues, the cysteine and phenylalanine included. Only the CDR3 DNA stays, 45 bases, in frame from base 1. Trimming removed 5 bases from V and 4 bases from J; the gene matches leave 8 bases unexplained. The chain is encoded by TRBV7-3 joined to TRBJ2-1; TRBD2 aligns with 7 central bases. The receptor was derived from a human donor with non-small cell lung cancer that progressed on radiotherapy plus ipilimumab. Material: peripheral blood, obtained from a patient treated with radiotherapy plus ipilimumab. The CDR3 region: CASSPLGAGYNEQFF. The sequenced DNA: TGTGCCAGCAGCCCCCTTGGAGCGGGGTACAATGAGCAGTTCTTC.